This T cell receptor beta chain was sequenced in a study of PD-1 blockade in classical Hodgkin lymphoma. Study-wide context: Once every 2 weeks, patients received intravenous nivolumab at 3 mg/kg.

Repertoires were generated with immunoSEQ multiplex PCR, while TCRdb's copy carries only in-frame clones and drops some. The sample lists roughly 150,000 clones, nearly 80% seen once, with 7% to 9.5% in the top ten. This CDR3 spans 14 amino acids. Per germline, CDR1 SGHDT and CDR2 YYEEEE. V dropped 2 bases and J dropped 0 bases, with 8 bases sitting between them. Following autologous stem cell transplantation, relapse occurred in every patient, and exposure to brentuximab vedotin varied. Responses achieved at best were complete response, partial response or progressive disease. The receptor was derived from a human donor with classical Hodgkin lymphoma. Sequenced material: peripheral blood mononuclear cells (PBMCs), taken before the second cycle of nivolumab. The V gene is TRBV5-6, the J gene TRBJ1-1, with a weak D call TRBD1 (6 bases). The CDR3 sequence: CASSFGGLNTEAFF. In DNA, the CDR3 is TGTGCCAGCAGCTTTGGGGGCCTGAACACTGAAGCTTTCTTT.